These 3 T cell receptor beta chains came from one sample sequenced in a study of control samples from healthy donors and cancer patients. TCRdb's copy holds only in-frame clones and misses some; the assay was immunoSEQ multiplex PCR. The table includes 100,000 to 150,000 clones, just under 95% detected once. The sample taken for sequencing was blood. The receptors come from a man between 18 and 35 years old in good health.

J is TRBJ1-1 and V is TRBV4-2; D gene ambiguous. V lost 2 bases and J 1 base, leaving 11 bases between the germline ends. CDR3 length: 15 amino acids. Germline V gene sequence: CDR1 LGHNA, CDR2 YNFKEQ. CDR3 in amino acids: CASSQKNRANTEAFF. Here the CDR3 DNA reads TGTGCCAGCAGCCAAAAGAACAGAGCGAACACTGAAGCTTTCTTT.

The chain carries TRBV5-4 and TRBJ2-7, with D perhaps TRBD1 or TRBD2 (5 bases each). The germline CDR1 and CDR2 sequences are SGHNT and YYREEE (reference sequence). The CDR3 is 15 residues long. Trimming removed 3 bases from V and 2 bases from J, with 15 bases in between. CDR3 DNA: TGTGCCAGCAGCTCTCCCGGGACCCAGCCCTACGAGCAGTACTTC. Amino acid sequence: CASSSPGTQPYEQYF.

Remarks on this clone: In the same sample, other DNA sequences code for this CDR3. The chain uses TRBV2 and TRBJ1-2; tentatively, D is TRBD1 (5 bases). V lost 2 bases to trimming and J lost 4 bases, with 5 bases between them. From germline, CDR1 is SNHLY and CDR2 FYNNEI. The CDR3 is 12 amino acids. The CDR3 is CASSERGYGYTF. CDR3 nucleotides: TGTGCCAGCAGTGAAAGGGGCTATGGCTACACCTTC.